This TCR beta chain came from a study of cytomegalovirus exposure and HLA in healthy donors. Across the study: A previous analysis identified approximately 120 million unique TCR beta sequences derived from about 180 million T cells. Broader study findings: Among the most significant clusters, several appeared linked to common viral pathogens in a later analysis.

Comment on this clone: Antigen unknown.

The PCR was carried out with 60 Vbeta primers and 13 Jbeta primers. Authors' analysis steps: Later reanalysis found around 80 million unique TCR beta chains, about 11 million of them shared. The table came from immunoSEQ multiplex PCR; TCRdb's copy has only in-frame clones and leaves some out. Clonal size and the V and J genes are those of that table, whereas D and trimming came from the DNA. There are about 78,000 clones in the sample; about 60% occur only once, and around 6% lies in the top ten. Germline CDR1 is LGHNA and CDR2 is YNFKEQ. The CDR3 is 16 residues long. V was clipped by 1 base and J by 2 bases, with 11 bases between them.

The gene calls are TRBV4-2 and TRBJ2-2; D is ambiguous. Sequencing used PBMCs. This sequence was found in a man aged 30-40 years in good health and CMV-seropositive. In DNA form, the CDR3 reads TGTGCCAGCAGCCAAGTATCGACTGGAAACACCGGGGAGCTGTTTTTT. Its protein product is CASSQVSTGNTGELFF.